The present T cell receptor beta chain was sequenced within a study of T cell changes during pregnancy in multiple sclerosis. Generated by immunoSEQ multiplex PCR, the TCRdb table keeps only in-frame clones and is missing some. The profile shows 45,000 to 60,000 clones, 90% to 95% of them singletons. V lost 7 bases to trimming and J lost 0 bases; unmatched junction nucleotides: 9. The CDR3 loop spans 15 amino acids. The germline V gene has CDR1 MNHNY and CDR2 SVGAGI (reference sequence). The input for sequencing was peripheral blood, taken in the second trimester of pregnancy. This sequence joins TRBV6-6 and TRBJ2-7, with 7 positions matching TRBD1. The receptor was isolated from a female donor with multiple sclerosis, enrolled in a pregnancy study. CDR3 residues: CASTPRDRASYEQYF. CDR3 coding DNA: TGTGCCAGCACCCCCCGGGACAGAGCCTCCTACGAGCAGTACTTC.